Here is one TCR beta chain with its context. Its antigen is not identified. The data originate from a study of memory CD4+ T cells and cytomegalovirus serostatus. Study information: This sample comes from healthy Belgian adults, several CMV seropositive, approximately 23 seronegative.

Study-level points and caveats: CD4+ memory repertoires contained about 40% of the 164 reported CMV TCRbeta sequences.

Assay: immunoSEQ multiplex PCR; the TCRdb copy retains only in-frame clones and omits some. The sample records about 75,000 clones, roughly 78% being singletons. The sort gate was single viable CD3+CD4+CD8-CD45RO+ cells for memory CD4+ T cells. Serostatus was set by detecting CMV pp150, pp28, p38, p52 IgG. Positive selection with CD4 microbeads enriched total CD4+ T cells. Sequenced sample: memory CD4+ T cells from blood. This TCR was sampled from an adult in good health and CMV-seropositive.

CDR3 sequence: CASSVGGTTEAFF. CDR3 nucleotide sequence: TGTGCCAGCAGCGTAGGGGGTACCACTGAAGCTTTCTTT. The gene calls are TRBV9 and TRBJ1-1; no clear D gene. Germline V gene lookup returns CDR1 SGDLS and CDR2 YYNGEE. V dropped 0 bases and J dropped 4 bases, with 7 bases sitting between them. The CDR3 has 13 amino acids.